This entry lists 8 T cell receptor beta chains sequenced from one sample in a study of OX40 agonist ivuxolimab in advanced cancers. Profiling relied on immunoSEQ multiplex PCR, and the TCRdb table lists in-frame clones only, not all of them. The sample gives about 19,000 clones, more than 65% of which show up once; 3% to 4.5% is in the top ten. Sequenced here: CD4+ or CD8+ T cells sorted from blood, sampled in a trial of the OX40 agonist ivuxolimab. The origin of the receptors is an adult with an advanced solid tumor such as melanoma, head and neck, liver or kidney cancer.

This clone was picked up a small number of times. This chain uses TRBV7-2 with TRBJ1-2; 7 bases line up with TRBD1. This CDR3 comprises 14 residues. The V gene end was trimmed by 10 bases and the J gene end by 1 base; junction bases not matched to a gene: 9. Germline assignment: CDR1 SGHTA and CDR2 FQGNSA. CDR3 sequence: CAILKQGINYGYTF. The CDR3 coding sequence is TGTGCCATTCTCAAACAGGGGATTAACTATGGCTACACCTTC.

The rearrangement joins TRBV19 to TRBJ1-5, with 7 bases fitting TRBD1. Germline trimming cut 7 bases from V and 4 bases from J; bases unmatched to any gene: 10. The V gene's germline CDR1 is LNHDA and CDR2 SQIVND (reference sequence). There are 15 residues in the CDR3. CDR3 in DNA: TGTGCCAGTACCCAGGGGGGACAGCCTAATCAGCCCCAGCATTTT. As protein: CASTQGGQPNQPQHF.

V is TRBV13 and J is TRBJ2-7; 8 bases line up with TRBD1. V lost 0 bases to trimming and J lost 6 bases; unmatched junction nucleotides: 7. The CDR3 runs 15 residues. The germline CDR1 and CDR2 sequences are PRHDT and FYEKMQ (reference sequence). The CDR3 nucleotides read TGTGCCAGCAGCTTAGGGGACAGGGAAAGGCGCGAGCAGTACTTC. Translated: CASSLGDRERREQYF.

This rearrangement joins TRBV27 to TRBJ2-7; D tentatively reads TRBD1 or TRBD2 (6 bases each). Germline values: CDR1 MNHEY, CDR2 SMNVEV (reference sequence). V was cut by 4 bases and J by 4 bases, with 8 bases left in between. The CDR3 spans 12 residues. CDR3 DNA sequence: TGTGCCAGCAGTTCGGGGGCATACGAGCAGTACTTC. Protein sequence: CASSSGAYEQYF.

The chain combines TRBV7-3 with TRBJ2-1, with a tentative D call TRBD2 (5 bases). V was clipped by 5 bases and J by 6 bases, with 20 bases between them. The CDR3 is 16 residues long. Per germline, CDR1 SGHTA and CDR2 FQGTGA. The CDR3 sequence: CASSRRERSSINEQFF. CDR3 DNA sequence: TGTGCCAGCAGCCGTAGGGAGAGGAGTTCTATCAATGAGCAGTTCTTC.

V usage is TRBV28 and J usage is TRBJ2-2; 7 bases align to TRBD1. J was trimmed by 3 bases and V by 5 bases; bases with no gene match: 6. CDR3 size: 15 residues. CDR1 and CDR2 from the germline V gene are MDHEN and SYDVKM. DNA of the CDR3: TGTGCCAGCAGTCAAGGGACAGCCCACACCGGGGAGCTGTTTTTT. It specifies CASSQGTAHTGELFF.

V and J are TRBV5-6 and TRBJ2-5; D remains unclear. The closer fit of TRBJ2-7 to the DNA end suggests the J call may be wrong. The germline V gene has CDR1 SGHDT and CDR2 YYEEEE. The CDR3 is made up of 12 amino acids. The CDR3 protein is CASSWASYEQYF. In DNA, the CDR3 is TGTGCCAGCAGCTGGGCATCCTACGAGCAGTACTTC.

The rearrangement joins TRBV28 to TRBJ2-1, with a possible D match to TRBD2 (6 bases). The CDR3 length is 14 residues. Trimming took 5 bases from V and 12 from J, leaving 20 bases between them. Germline-derived CDR1 and CDR2 are MDHEN and SYDVKM. The CDR3: CASSPGTSHRGQFF. The DNA for the CDR3 is TGTGCCAGCAGTCCCGGGACTTCCCATAGGGGGCAGTTCTTC. The whole variable domain, filled in from reference TRBV28 and TRBJ2-1, reads DVKVTQSSRYLVKRTGEKVFLECVQDMDHENMFWYRQDPGLGLRLIYFSYDVKMKEKGDIPEGYSVSREKKERFSLILESASTNQTSMYLCASSPGTSHRGQFFGPGTRLTVL.